This T cell receptor (beta chain) derives from a study of tumor-infiltrating lymphocytes in primary liver carcinoma. Study overall: Men and women, 30 to 69 years of age, made up the patients. Productive TCRbeta reads per sample were roughly 3.5 to 8 million, not differing by tissue. Findings of the study overall: The difference in top-250-clone fraction between tumors and blood was significant, favoring tumors (p = 0.039).

By share, this clonotype counts as large. Antigen specificity is unknown. Extraction of RNA together with DNA used about 20-34 mg of unsorted bulk tissue. The germline V gene encodes CDR1 SGHAT and CDR2 FQNNGV. This CDR3 comprises 12 residues. With 5 bases clipped from V and 2 bases from J, the junction kept 0 bases outside the gene matches. Priming with a constant-region primer yielded TCR beta cDNA from 450 to 550 ng total RNA. For TCR beta, libraries were produced by three nested multiplex PCR rounds using slightly modified ARM-PCR. TRBV1-TRBV30 forward primers paired with a C-beta reverse primer were used in the first two PCR rounds, which ran roughly 9 cycles each. TCRdb processed the multiplex PCR reads anew with MiXCR; each CDR3 protein has one entry. The data hold about 41,000 distinct CDR3 sequences, with 73% observed a single time.

The chain uses TRBV11-2 and TRBJ2-7; 7 positions match TRBD2. The sequence was collected from a man aged 40-49 years with primary liver carcinoma and hepatitis B virus infection. Sequencing was performed on liver tumor tissue from sampling region 2. Subset denoted: tumor region T2, inferior pole. In DNA, the CDR3 is TGTGCCAGCAGCCGGGAGGCCTACGAGCAGTACTTC. Residues: CASSREAYEQYF. Filled out from reference TRBV11-2 and TRBJ2-7, the complete variable domain reads EAGVAQSPRYKIIEKRQSVAFWCNPISGHATLYWYQQILGQGPKLLIQFQNNGVVDDSQLPKDRFSAERLKGVDSTLKIQPAKLEDSAVYLCASSREAYEQYFGPGTRLTVT.